The present TCR beta chain was sequenced within a study of low-dose radiotherapy and immunotherapy resistance in tumors. Study-level information: With 1 Gy per fraction every two weeks, Cohort 2 accumulated 13 Gy across 26 weeks. While receiving nivolumab 240 mg every two weeks, patients also received ipilimumab 1 mg/kg every six weeks, both intravenously.

This clonotype was recorded many times. Indicated time point: after trial treatment. Treatment meaning: LDRT plus nivolumab, ipilimumab, low-dose cyclophosphamide and aspirin (RACIN trial). Donors received nivolumab, ipilimumab, aspirin, low-dose cyclophosphamide and low-dose radiotherapy. Priming of first-strand cDNA relied on TRAV- and TRBV-specific primers (covering alpha and beta chains). Both a constant-region primer and a V-primer adapter served to amplify TCRs across 15 to 25 PCR cycles. TCRdb used MiXCR to reprocess the reads, holding one entry per CDR3 protein. The table shows some 40,000 distinct CDR3 sequences, with under 25% occurring only once. Sequencing was performed on PBMCs, taken after low-dose radiotherapy plus immunotherapy. This TCR was sampled from a female donor with ovarian cancer.

In DNA form, the CDR3 reads TGTGCCAGCAGTTTTGTCAAGGGCCAAGCGAACGAGCAGTACTTC. Protein product: CASSFVKGQANEQYF. The rearrangement joins TRBV12-3 or TRBV12-4 to TRBJ2-7; D gene uncertain. The CDR3 has 15 amino acids. V was shortened by 3 bases and J by 5 bases, with 17 bases between the two germline ends.